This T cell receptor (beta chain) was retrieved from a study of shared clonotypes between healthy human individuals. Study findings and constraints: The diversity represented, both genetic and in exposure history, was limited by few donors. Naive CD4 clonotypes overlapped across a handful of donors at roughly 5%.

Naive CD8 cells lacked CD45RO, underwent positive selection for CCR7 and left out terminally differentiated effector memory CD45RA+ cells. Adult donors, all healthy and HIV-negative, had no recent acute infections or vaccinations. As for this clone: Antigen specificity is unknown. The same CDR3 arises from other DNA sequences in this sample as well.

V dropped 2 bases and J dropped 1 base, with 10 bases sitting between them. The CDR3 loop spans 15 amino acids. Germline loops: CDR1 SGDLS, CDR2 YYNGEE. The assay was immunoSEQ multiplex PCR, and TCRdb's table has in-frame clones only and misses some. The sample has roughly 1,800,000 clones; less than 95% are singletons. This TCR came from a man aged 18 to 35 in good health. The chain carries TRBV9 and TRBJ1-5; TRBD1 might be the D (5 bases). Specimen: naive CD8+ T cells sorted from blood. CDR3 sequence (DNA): TGTGCCAGCAGCGTTGGGACGGCGAGCAATCAGCCCCAGCATTTT. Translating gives CASSVGTASNQPQHF. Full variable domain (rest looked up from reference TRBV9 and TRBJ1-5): DSGVTQTPKHLITATGQRVTLRCSPRSGDLSVYWYQQSLDQGLQFLIQYYNGEERAKGNILERFSAQQFPDLHSELNLSSLELGDSALYFCASSVGTASNQPQHFGDGTRLSIL.